Listed below are T cell receptor beta chains from one sample, sequenced in a study of cytomegalovirus exposure and HLA in healthy donors. The method was immunoSEQ multiplex PCR; TCRdb's version includes in-frame clones alone and lacks a portion of them. Seen here are about 110,000 clones, just under 70% observed once, and the top ten hold under 6.5%. The specimen sequenced was PBMCs. These receptors were obtained from a woman in her seventies in good health and CMV-seropositive. The CDR3 runs from the conserved cysteine through the conserved F or W. A D gene is named only where the DNA matches it firmly.

>TRBJ1-5|TRBV19|.
CASSGGTAVWPQHF
>TRBJ2-5|TRBV5-1|TRBD2
CASSSGGGIETQYF
>TRBJ2-1|TRBV12-5|TRBD2
CASGLPRVAGGRVEQFF
>TRBJ2-6|TRBV19|.
CASSIIHSGANVLTF
>TRBJ2-3|TRBV11-2|.
CASTGLGGGLTDTQYF
>TRBJ1-2|TRBV4-3|TRBD1
CASSPGIQGDAYGYTF
>TRBJ2-1|TRBV5-5|TRBD2
CASSLAGLAGGEQFF
>TRBJ1-2|TRBV6-8|.
CASSYKRSGYTF
>TRBJ2-3|TRBV5-1|TRBD2
CASSWGLAGPEDTQYF
>TRBJ1-1|TRBV6-6|TRBD1
CASSSGTDYTEAFF
>TRBJ1-2|TRBV7-2|.
CASSPPQGGYTF
>TRBJ1-1|TRBV19|.
CASGGRGEAFF
>TRBJ2-5|TRBV5-1|TRBD2
CASSLAPLAGVETQYF
>TRBJ1-1|TRBV19|.
CASRSDTPNTEAFF
>TRBJ1-1|TRBV5-1|TRBD1
CASSPPGGTGITEAFF
>TRBJ1-3|TRBV7-8|.
CASTDSRSGNTIYF
>TRBJ2-3|TRBV6-1|TRBD2
CASSEAGGADTQYF
>TRBJ2-2|TRBV30|.
CAWSRGHPGELFF
>TRBJ2-7|TRBV6-5|TRBD2
CASSPQSGGVYEQYF
>TRBJ1-6|TRBV30|.
CASAWGDSPLHF
>TRBJ1-6|TRBV6-1|.
CASSASGSQEGSPLHF
>TRBJ2-2|TRBV5-1|.
CASSLSGTGELFF
>TRBJ2-5|TRBV7-2|TRBD2
CASSLAGGTLQETQYF
>TRBJ2-7|TRBV30|TRBD1
CAWSDRLTYEQYF
>TRBJ1-6|TRBV7-9|TRBD1
CASSQTGRNSPLHF
>TRBJ2-1|TRBV5-6|.
CASSSYNEQFF
>TRBJ2-3|TRBV5-1|.
CASSIATDTQYF
>TRBJ2-4|TRBV5-6|.
CASTIRTVVTKNIQYF
>TRBJ2-2|TRBV12-5|.
CASGFRVTGELFF
>TRBJ2-2|TRBV7-2|.
CASSLGTMGNTGELFF
>TRBJ2-5|TRBV2|.
CASSEFFRGQETQYF
>TRBJ2-1|TRBV12-5|.
CASGALVRGLFF
>TRBJ1-2|TRBV6-5|TRBD1
CASSTRTGMYGYTF
>TRBJ1-5|TRBV19|TRBD1
CASSSTGERGNQPQHF
>TRBJ1-6|TRBV7-9|.
CASSLGGDLSSPLHF
>TRBJ1-5|TRBV19|TRBD1
CASSSNPGTGRNQPQHF
>TRBJ1-2|TRBV7-8|.
CASAVGGREGYTF
>TRBJ1-6|TRBV6-6|.
CASSYSGQRLNSPLHF
>TRBJ1-1|TRBV6-1|.
CASSEEGPQIQGRAEAFF
>TRBJ2-3|TRBV2|TRBD1
CASKTGLDTQYF
>TRBJ2-5|TRBV11-2|TRBD1
CASTTGGRQETQYF
>TRBJ1-1|TRBV5-1|.
CASSLFDAGTEAFF
>TRBJ1-5|TRBV7-2|.
CASSDQGRGNQPQHF
>TRBJ1-5|TRBV2|TRBD1
CASSRGQGSRQPQHF
>TRBJ2-7|TRBV6-1|.
CASSPRTESYEQYF
>TRBJ1-1|TRBV11-2|.
CASSLNRANTEAFF
>TRBJ2-7|TRBV5-1|TRBD1
CASNRDRGQDEQYF
>TRBJ2-2|TRBV7-3|TRBD1
CASSPQGAANTGELFF
>TRBJ1-5|TRBV27|.
CASSSFPGHLNQPQHF
>TRBJ1-1|TRBV7-8|.
CATTPGLWTEAFF